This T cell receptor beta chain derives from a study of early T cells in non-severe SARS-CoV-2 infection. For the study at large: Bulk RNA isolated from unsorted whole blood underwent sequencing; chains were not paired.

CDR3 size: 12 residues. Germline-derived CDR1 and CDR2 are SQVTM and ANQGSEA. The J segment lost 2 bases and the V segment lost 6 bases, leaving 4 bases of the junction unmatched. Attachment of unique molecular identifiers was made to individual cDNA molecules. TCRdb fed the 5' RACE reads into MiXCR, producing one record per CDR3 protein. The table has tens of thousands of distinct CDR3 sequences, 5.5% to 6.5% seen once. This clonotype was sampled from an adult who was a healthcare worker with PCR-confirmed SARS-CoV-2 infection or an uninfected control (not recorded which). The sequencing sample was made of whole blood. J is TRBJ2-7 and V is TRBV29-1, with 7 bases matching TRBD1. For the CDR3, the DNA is TGCAGCGTCCGGGACAGAACCTACGAGCAGTACTTC. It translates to CSVRDRTYEQYF.